The rows below give T cell receptor beta chains drawn from one sample of a study of PD-1 blockade in classical Hodgkin lymphoma. TCRdb's copy holds only in-frame clones and misses some; the assay was immunoSEQ multiplex PCR. Of tens of thousands of clones in the sample, over 85% were seen once. The sample was peripheral blood mononuclear cells (PBMCs), taken before the fourth cycle of nivolumab. The receptor source for this set is a human donor with classical Hodgkin lymphoma. Both conserved end residues are part of each CDR3. The D gene is left open where the match is weak. Not all rows give a size; the values are once, few, many and, for expanded clones, a class.

CDR3 protein: CASTILGTSTDTQYF
CDR3 DNA: TGTGCCAGCACCATACTGGGAACTAGCACAGATACGCAGTATTTT
clone size: NA
J gene: TRBJ2-3
D gene: NA
V gene: TRBV7-9

CDR3 protein: CASSLDGTGFSPLHF
CDR3 DNA: TGTGCCAGCAGCTTAGATGGGACAGGTTTTTCACCCCTCCACTTT
clone size: NA
J gene: TRBJ1-6
D gene: TRBD1
V gene: TRBV7-2

CDR3 protein: CVRRLDYLYQETQYF
CDR3 DNA: TGTGTCAGAAGACTGGACTACCTGTACCAAGAGACCCAGTACTTC
clone size: NA
J gene: TRBJ2-5
D gene: NA
V gene: TRBV7-5

CDR3 protein: CATSRLDREGMGYTF
CDR3 DNA: TGTGCCACCAGCAGATTGGACAGGGAAGGTATGGGCTACACCTTC
clone size: NA
J gene: TRBJ1-2
D gene: TRBD1
V gene: TRBV15

CDR3 protein: CASSDYPGKNEQFF
CDR3 DNA: TGTGCCAGCAGTGACTATCCGGGGAAAAATGAGCAGTTCTTC
clone size: once
J gene: TRBJ2-1
D gene: NA
V gene: TRBV6-4

CDR3 protein: CASSPGQGYGYTF
CDR3 DNA: TGTGCCAGCAGTCCAGGACAGGGCTATGGCTACACCTTC
clone size: NA
J gene: TRBJ1-2
D gene: TRBD1
V gene: TRBV5-5

CDR3 protein: CASSPQGYEQYF
CDR3 DNA: TGTGCCAGCAGTCCACAGGGCTACGAGCAGTACTTC
clone size: NA
J gene: TRBJ2-7
D gene: NA
V gene: TRBV28

CDR3 protein: CASSLDTTTGELFF
CDR3 DNA: TGTGCCAGCAGCTTAGATACGACGACGGGGGAGCTGTTTTTT
clone size: NA
J gene: TRBJ2-2
D gene: NA
V gene: TRBV7-9

CDR3 protein: CASSSGTSGIYEQYF
CDR3 DNA: TGTGCCAGCAGTTCCGGGACTAGCGGGATCTACGAGCAGTACTTC
clone size: NA
J gene: TRBJ2-7
D gene: TRBD2
V gene: TRBV6-5

CDR3 protein: CASSRGQDQPQHF
CDR3 DNA: TGTGCCAGCAGCAGGGGGCAAGATCAGCCCCAGCATTTT
clone size: few
J gene: TRBJ1-5
D gene: TRBD1
V gene: TRBV2

CDR3 protein: CASSAPASSYNEQFF
CDR3 DNA: TGTGCCAGCAGTGCCCCGGCCAGCTCCTACAATGAGCAGTTCTTC
clone size: NA
J gene: TRBJ2-1
D gene: NA
V gene: TRBV7-9

CDR3 protein: CASSIFGASGRWNEQFF
CDR3 DNA: TGTGCCAGTAGTATCTTTGGGGCTAGCGGGAGGTGGAATGAGCAGTTCTTC
clone size: NA
J gene: TRBJ2-1
D gene: TRBD2
V gene: TRBV19

CDR3 protein: CASSQDWGSTYEQYF
CDR3 DNA: TGTGCCAGCAGCCAAGATTGGGGCAGTACCTACGAGCAGTACTTC
clone size: NA
J gene: TRBJ2-7
D gene: NA
V gene: TRBV14

CDR3 protein: CASSSGEGSGYGYTF
CDR3 DNA: TGTGCCAGCAGCTCGGGGGAGGGGAGCGGCTATGGCTACACCTTC
clone size: NA
J gene: TRBJ1-2
D gene: NA
V gene: TRBV5-4

CDR3 protein: CASSIDRGYQPQHF
CDR3 DNA: TGTGCCAGTAGTATAGATCGCGGATATCAGCCCCAGCATTTT
clone size: NA
J gene: TRBJ1-5
D gene: NA
V gene: TRBV19

CDR3 protein: CASSLTGKDGYTF
CDR3 DNA: TGCGCCAGCAGCTTGACAGGGAAGGATGGCTACACCTTC
clone size: NA
J gene: TRBJ1-2
D gene: NA
V gene: TRBV5-1